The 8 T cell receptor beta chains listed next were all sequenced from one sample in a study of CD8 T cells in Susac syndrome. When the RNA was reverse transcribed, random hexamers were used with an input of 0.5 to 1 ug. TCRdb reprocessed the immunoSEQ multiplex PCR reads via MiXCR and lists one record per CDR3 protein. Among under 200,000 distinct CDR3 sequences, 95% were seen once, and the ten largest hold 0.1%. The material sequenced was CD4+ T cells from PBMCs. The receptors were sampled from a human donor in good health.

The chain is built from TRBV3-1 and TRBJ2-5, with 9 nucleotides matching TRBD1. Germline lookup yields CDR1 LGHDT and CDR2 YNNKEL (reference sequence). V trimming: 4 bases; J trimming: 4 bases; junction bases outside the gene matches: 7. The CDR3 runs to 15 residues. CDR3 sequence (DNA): TGTGCCAGCAGCCCCTGGACAGGGGAAGGAGAGACCCAGTACTTC. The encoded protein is CASSPWTGEGETQYF.

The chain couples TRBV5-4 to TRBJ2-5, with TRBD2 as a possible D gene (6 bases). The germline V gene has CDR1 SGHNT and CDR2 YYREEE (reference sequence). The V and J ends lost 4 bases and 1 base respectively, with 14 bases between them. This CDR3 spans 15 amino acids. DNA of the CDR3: TGTGCCAGCAGCGAAACTAGGGAGGCCCAAGAGACCCAGTACTTC. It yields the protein CASSETREAQETQYF.

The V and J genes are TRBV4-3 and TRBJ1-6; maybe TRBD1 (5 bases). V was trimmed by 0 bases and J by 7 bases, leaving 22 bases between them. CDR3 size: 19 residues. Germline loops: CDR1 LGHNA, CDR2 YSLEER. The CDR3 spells CASSQDRDHSGRGNSPLHF. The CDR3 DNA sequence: TGCGCCAGCAGCCAAGATCGGGACCACTCGGGACGAGGAAATTCACCCCTCCACTTT.

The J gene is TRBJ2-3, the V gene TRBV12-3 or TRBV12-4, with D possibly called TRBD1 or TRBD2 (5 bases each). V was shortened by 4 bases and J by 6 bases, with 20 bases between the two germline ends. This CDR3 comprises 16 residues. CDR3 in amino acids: CASSWNAPGPVDTQYF. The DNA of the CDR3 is TGTGCCAGCAGTTGGAATGCCCCGGGGCCGGTGGATACGCAGTATTTT.

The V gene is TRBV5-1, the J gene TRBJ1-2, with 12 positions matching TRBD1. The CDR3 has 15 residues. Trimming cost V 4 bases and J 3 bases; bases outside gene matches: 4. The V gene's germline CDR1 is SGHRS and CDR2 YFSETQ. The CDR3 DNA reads TGCGCCAGCAGCCCGGGACAGGGGGCTTACTATGGCTACACCTTC. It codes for CASSPGQGAYYGYTF.

The CDR3, as DNA: TGTGCCTGGAGGGCAGGAGACAAACTGTTTTTT. Translated: CAWRAGDKLFF. The chain uses TRBV30 and TRBJ1-4, with unresolved D. V lost 3 bases to trimming and J lost 11 bases, with 10 bases between them. Looked up from germline, CDR1 is GTSNPN and CDR2 is SVGIG (reference sequence). This CDR3 has 11 residues.

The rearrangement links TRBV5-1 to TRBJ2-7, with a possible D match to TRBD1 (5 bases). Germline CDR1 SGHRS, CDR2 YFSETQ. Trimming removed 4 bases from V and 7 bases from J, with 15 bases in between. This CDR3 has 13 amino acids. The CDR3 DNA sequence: TGCGCCAGCAGCCTCGACCGGGCAGGGGAGCAGTACTTC. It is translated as CASSLDRAGEQYF.

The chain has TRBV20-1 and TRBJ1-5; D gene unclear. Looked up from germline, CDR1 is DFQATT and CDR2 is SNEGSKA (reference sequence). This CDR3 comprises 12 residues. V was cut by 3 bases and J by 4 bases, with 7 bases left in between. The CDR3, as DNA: TGCAGTGCTAGTCGACCGAATCAGCCCCAGCATTTT. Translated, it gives CSASRPNQPQHF.